A single sample gave rise to the 16 T cell receptor beta chains below, sequenced in a study of T-cell reconstitution after alpha-beta-depleted transplantation in children (dated by TCRdb to the mid-2010s). The library was obtained by PCR. The instrument given in TCRdb is Illumina HiSeq 2500. Molecular barcoding was employed in the preparation of TCR libraries, with unique molecular identifiers being used to normalize TCRbeta repertoire quantification. TCRdb reprocessed the public reads (quality trimming at Q25 with fastp, clone calling with MiXCR) and kept in-frame beta chains. Every CDR3 protein is listed once, alongside the most common genes and DNA of its rows. Present in this sample are more than 250,000 distinct CDR3 sequences, 9.9% of which were seen just once. The ten largest clones represent 10% of the sample. This sample comprised PBMCs from the stem cell graft donor, obtained from the stem cell graft. The receptors derive from a human donor who donated a stem cell graft to a child with SCID.

The gene calls are TRBV2 and TRBJ2-7; TRBD1 matches at 9 bases. The CDR3 consists of 17 residues. Unmatched junction bases numbered 10, after V lost 0 bases and J lost 4 bases. Germline loops: CDR1 SNHLY, CDR2 FYNNEI. CDR3 sequence reads: CASSEALRGTGLYEQYF. Written as DNA, the CDR3 is TGTGCCAGCAGTGAAGCGCTTCGGGGGACAGGGTTATACGAGCAGTACTTC.

This clonotype came up many times. The chain has TRBV3-1 and TRBJ2-1; D might be TRBD2 (5 bases). V dropped 1 base and J dropped 9 bases, with 10 bases sitting between them. Germline CDR1 and CDR2: LGHDT and YNNKEL (reference sequence). The CDR3 covers 13 residues. The CDR3 sequence: CASSQGLGVEQFF. Written as DNA, the CDR3 is TGTGCCAGCAGCCAAGGGTTGGGAGTTGAGCAGTTCTTC.

In its sample, this clonotype was seen many times. The chain recombines TRBV15 with TRBJ1-1; D may be TRBD1 (5 bases). Trimming removed 5 bases at V and 6 bases at J, with 19 bases between. The CDR3 runs 15 residues. Germline V gene lookup returns CDR1 LNHNV and CDR2 YYDKDF (reference sequence). CDR3 bases: TGTGCCACCAGCGGGTTCCAGGGCTCAGACGCTGAAGCTTTCTTT. Translated: CATSGFQGSDAEAFF. Full variable domain (rest looked up from reference TRBV15 and TRBJ1-1): DAMVIQNPRYQVTQFGKPVTLSCSQTLNHNVMYWYQQKSSQAPKLLFHYYDKDFNNEADTPDNFQSRRPNTSFCFLDIRSPGLGDTAMYLCATSGFQGSDAEAFFGQGTRLTVV.

The rearrangement joins TRBV19 to TRBJ2-7; 7 bases fit TRBD2. Trimming removed 3 bases from V and 6 bases from J; junction bases left unmatched: 11. Germline values: CDR1 LNHDA, CDR2 SQIVND (reference sequence). The CDR3 sequence is 15 residues long. This CDR3 reads CASSIGGGPWSEQYF. CDR3 nucleotide sequence: TGTGCCAGTAGTATCGGCGGGGGACCCTGGAGCGAGCAGTACTTC.

This clonotype was recorded a few times. J is TRBJ2-7 and V is TRBV5-6, with 9 bases matching TRBD2. The CDR3 length is 17 residues. Germline-derived CDR1 and CDR2 are SGHDT and YYEEEE. Trimming removed 1 base from V and 3 bases from J; junction bases left unmatched: 11. CDR3 bases: TGTGCCAGCAGCTTGCAGCGGGGACTAGCCCCCTACTACGAGCAGTACTTC. Encoded protein: CASSLQRGLAPYYEQYF.

This clonotype has ten or more counts. This chain links TRBV2 with TRBJ2-1; D is perhaps TRBD1 or TRBD2 (5 bases each). Trimming took 6 bases from V and 1 from J, leaving 16 bases between them. The germline CDR1 and CDR2 sequences are SNHLY and FYNNEI. The CDR3 totals 16 residues. CDR3 sequence (DNA): TGTGCCAGCAGGCAGAGGGACCCTCAGTCCTACAATGAGCAGTTCTTC. Amino acids: CASRQRDPQSYNEQFF.

Notes on this clonotype: Since a much larger clone is just one base distant, this may be a read error. This likely comes from a read error, as the CDR3 has no conserved phenylalanine or tryptophan at its end. The V and J genes are TRBV4-1 and TRBJ2-7, with a tentative D call TRBD1 (6 bases). This CDR3 region has 15 residues. Trimming left V 0 bases short and J 2 bases short, with 11 bases between. Germline V CDR1 and CDR2: MGHRA, YSYEKL. The CDR3 DNA is TGCGCCAGCAGCCAAGAATCGGACAGAACCTACGAGCAGTACTAC. Translated: CASSQESDRTYEQYY.

This clonotype was found a few times. The chain carries TRBV12-3 or TRBV12-4 and TRBJ2-1; no reliable D call. The CDR3 covers 13 residues. Trimming pared 3 bases from V and 2 bases from J, leaving 5 bases between. The CDR3 is CASSFSAYNEQFF. The CDR3 DNA sequence: TGTGCCAGCAGTTTCTCTGCCTACAATGAGCAGTTCTTC.

This clonotype appeared a few times. The rearrangement joins TRBV5-5 to TRBJ2-1, with a weak D call TRBD2 (8 bases). Germline-derived CDR1 and CDR2 are SGHKS and YYEKEE (reference sequence). This CDR3 is 16 amino acids long. Trimming shortened V by 4 bases and J by 0 bases, and 14 bases separated the two germline ends. Here the CDR3 reads CASSRAGDSSYNEQFF. The CDR3 region has the DNA TGTGCCAGCAGCAGAGCGGGGGACAGCTCCTACAATGAGCAGTTCTTC.

The J gene is TRBJ1-1, the V gene TRBV7-8, with D possibly being TRBD1 (6 bases). CDR1 and CDR2 from the germline V gene are SGHVS and FQNEAQ. V was pared by 5 bases and J by 0 bases, with 16 bases between. The CDR3 runs to 16 residues. Here the CDR3 DNA reads TGTGCCAGCAGCCCCGGAAGGGACACCTTGAACACTGAAGCTTTCTTT. This codes for CASSPGRDTLNTEAFF. Full variable domain (remainder filled in from reference TRBV7-8 and TRBJ1-1): GAGVSQSPRYKVAKRGQDVALRCDPISGHVSLFWYQQALGQGPEFLTYFQNEAQLDKSGLPSDRFFAERPEGSVSTLKIQRTQQEDSAVYLCASSPGRDTLNTEAFFGQGTRLTVV.

This clonotype showed up many times. V and J are TRBV12-3 or TRBV12-4 and TRBJ2-3; 7 bases map to TRBD1. Trimming took 7 bases from V and 4 from J; bases not matched to a gene: 2. The CDR3 contains 12 residues. The CDR3 DNA reads as TGTGCCAGCACCACAGGGGCAGATACGCAGTATTTT. It specifies CASTTGADTQYF.

This clonotype showed up just a few times. V usage is TRBV3-1 and J usage is TRBJ2-1; D might be TRBD1 or TRBD2, each matching 5 bases. With 4 bases removed from V and 8 bases from J, the gap between germline ends came to 12 bases. CDR1 is LGHDT, CDR2 YNNKEL, per germline (reference sequence). This CDR3 comprises 13 residues. In DNA, the CDR3 is TGTGCCAGCAGCCCTAACATGGGGGATGAGCAGTTCTTC. This gives the protein CASSPNMGDEQFF.

This clonotype appeared many times. The chain recombines TRBV7-2 with TRBJ2-3, with 13 positions matching TRBD2. Losses at the gene ends were 3 bases for V and 7 bases for J; bases not matched to a gene: 13. Germline assignment: CDR1 SGHTA and CDR2 FQGNSA. The CDR3 sequence is 18 residues long. CDR3 DNA: TGTGCCAGCAGCTTGCGCCCAACTAGCGGGGGGGTCATATATACGCAGTATTTT. This translates into CASSLRPTSGGVIYTQYF.

This clonotype came up many times. The V call is TRBV12-3 or TRBV12-4, the J call TRBJ2-1, with TRBD2 matching 10 bases. V was pared by 5 bases and J by 15 bases, with 7 bases of the junction left unmatched. This CDR3 is built from 12 residues. The CDR3 is CASSPGLAAMFF. The CDR3 nucleotides are TGTGCCAGCAGTCCCGGACTAGCGGCCATGTTCTTC.

This clonotype was seen repeatedly, ten times or more. V is TRBV15 and J is TRBJ2-7; 9 bases match TRBD2. This CDR3 is built from 16 residues. Germline V gene lookup returns CDR1 LNHNV and CDR2 YYDKDF (reference sequence). V was pared by 3 bases and J by 3 bases, with 9 bases of the junction left unmatched. The CDR3 nucleotides read TGTGCCACCAGCAGGTCATCTAGCGGGGAATTCTACGAGCAGTACTTC. It specifies CATSRSSSGEFYEQYF.

This clonotype was found a few times. The chain is built from TRBV19 and TRBJ1-5; 7 positions match TRBD1. Trimming cost V 5 bases and J 8 bases; bases outside gene matches: 6. The germline V gene has CDR1 LNHDA and CDR2 SQIVND (reference sequence). This CDR3 contains 13 residues. The CDR3 spells CASSVQGVEPQHF. DNA of the CDR3: TGTGCCAGTAGTGTTCAGGGGGTAGAGCCCCAGCATTTT.